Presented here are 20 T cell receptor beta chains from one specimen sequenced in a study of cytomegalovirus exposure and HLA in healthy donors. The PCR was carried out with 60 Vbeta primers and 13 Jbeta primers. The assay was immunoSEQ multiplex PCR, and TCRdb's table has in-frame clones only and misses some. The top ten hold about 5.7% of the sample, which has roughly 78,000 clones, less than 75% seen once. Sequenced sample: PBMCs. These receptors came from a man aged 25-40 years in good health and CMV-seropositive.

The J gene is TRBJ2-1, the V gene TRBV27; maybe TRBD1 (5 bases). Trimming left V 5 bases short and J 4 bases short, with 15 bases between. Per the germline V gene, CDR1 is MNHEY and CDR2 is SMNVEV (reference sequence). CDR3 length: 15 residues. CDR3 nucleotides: TGTGCCAGCAGTCTGACAGTAACGATTTACAATGAGCAGTTCTTC. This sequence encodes CASSLTVTIYNEQFF.

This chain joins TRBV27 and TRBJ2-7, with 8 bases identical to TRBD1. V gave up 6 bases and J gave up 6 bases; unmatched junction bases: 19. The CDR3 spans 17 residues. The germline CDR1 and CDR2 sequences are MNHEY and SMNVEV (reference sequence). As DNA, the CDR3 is TGTGCCAGCAGCTCGACGGGGACAGGCCATTTGCGGCTCGAGCAGTACTTC. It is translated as CASSSTGTGHLRLEQYF.

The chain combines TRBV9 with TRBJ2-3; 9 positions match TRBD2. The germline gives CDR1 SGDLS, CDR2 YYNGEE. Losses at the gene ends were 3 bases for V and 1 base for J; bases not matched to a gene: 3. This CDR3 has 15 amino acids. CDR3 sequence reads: CASSASGIGTDTQYF. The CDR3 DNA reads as TGTGCCAGCAGCGCTAGCGGGATAGGCACAGATACGCAGTATTTT. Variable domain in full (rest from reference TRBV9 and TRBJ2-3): DSGVTQTPKHLITATGQRVTLRCSPRSGDLSVYWYQQSLDQGLQFLIQYYNGEERAKGNILERFSAQQFPDLHSELNLSSLELGDSALYFCASSASGIGTDTQYFGPGTRLTVL.

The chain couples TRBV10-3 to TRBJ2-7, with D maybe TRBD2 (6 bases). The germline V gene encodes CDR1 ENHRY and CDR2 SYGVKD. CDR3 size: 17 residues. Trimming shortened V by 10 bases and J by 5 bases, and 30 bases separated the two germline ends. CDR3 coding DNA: TGTGCCAGGAGGGGCACGGGTTTTTGGGGAACGTACGACGAGCAGTACTTC. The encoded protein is CARRGTGFWGTYDEQYF.

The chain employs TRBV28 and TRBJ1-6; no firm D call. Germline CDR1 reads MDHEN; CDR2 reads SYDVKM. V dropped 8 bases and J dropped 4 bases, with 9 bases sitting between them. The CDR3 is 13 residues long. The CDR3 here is CASYPGYNSPLHF. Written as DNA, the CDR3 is TGTGCCAGCTATCCAGGATATAATTCACCCCTCCACTTT.

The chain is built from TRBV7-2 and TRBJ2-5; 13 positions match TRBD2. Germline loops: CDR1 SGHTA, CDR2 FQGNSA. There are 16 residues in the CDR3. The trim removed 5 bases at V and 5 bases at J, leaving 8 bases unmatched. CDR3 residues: CASSATSGGYRETQYF. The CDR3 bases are TGTGCCAGCAGCGCGACTAGCGGGGGGTACAGGGAGACCCAGTACTTC.

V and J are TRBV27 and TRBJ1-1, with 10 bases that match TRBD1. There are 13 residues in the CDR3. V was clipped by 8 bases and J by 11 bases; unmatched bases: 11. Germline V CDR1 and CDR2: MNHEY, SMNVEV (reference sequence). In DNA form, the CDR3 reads TGTGCCAGCCGCGGGGACAGGGGCTTTGGGGCTTTCTTT. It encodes CASRGDRGFGAFF.

The CDR3 sequence: CASSGRDRGLYEQYF. As DNA, the CDR3 is TGCGCCAGCAGCGGCCGGGACAGGGGGCTCTACGAGCAGTACTTC. This rearrangement joins TRBV5-1 to TRBJ2-7; 12 bases map to TRBD1. Germline trimming cut 4 bases from V and 3 bases from J; bases unmatched to any gene: 5. Germline assignment: CDR1 SGHRS and CDR2 YFSETQ. The CDR3 has 15 residues.

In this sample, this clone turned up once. The DNA of the CDR3 is TGTGCCAGCAGCCAAGATAACCAGGGAATGGTTGGTACGCAGTATTTT. The encoded protein is CASSQDNQGMVGTQYF. The V and J genes are TRBV4-2 and TRBJ2-3; possibly TRBD1 for D (5 bases). CDR3 length: 16 amino acids. The germline V gene has CDR1 LGHNA and CDR2 YNFKEQ. Trimming took 0 bases from V and 8 from J, leaving 18 bases between them.

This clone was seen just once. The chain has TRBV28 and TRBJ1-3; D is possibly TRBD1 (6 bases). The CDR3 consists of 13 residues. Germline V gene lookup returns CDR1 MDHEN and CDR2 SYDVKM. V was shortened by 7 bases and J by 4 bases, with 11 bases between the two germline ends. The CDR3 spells CASMRQEGNTIYF. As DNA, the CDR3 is TGTGCCAGCATGCGACAGGAGGGAAACACCATATATTTT.

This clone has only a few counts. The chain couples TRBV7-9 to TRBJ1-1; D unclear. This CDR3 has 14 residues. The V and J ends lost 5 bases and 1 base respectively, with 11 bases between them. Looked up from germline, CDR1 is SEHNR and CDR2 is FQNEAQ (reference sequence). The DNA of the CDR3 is TGTGCCAGCAGCCGCTCGGCGGGGAACACTGAAGCTTTCTTT. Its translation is CASSRSAGNTEAFF. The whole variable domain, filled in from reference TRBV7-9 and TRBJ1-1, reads DTGVSQNPRHKITKRGQNVTFRCDPISEHNRLYWYRQTLGQGPEFLTYFQNEAQLEKSRLLSDRFSAERPKGSFSTLEIQRTEQGDSAMYLCASSRSAGNTEAFFGQGTRLTVV.

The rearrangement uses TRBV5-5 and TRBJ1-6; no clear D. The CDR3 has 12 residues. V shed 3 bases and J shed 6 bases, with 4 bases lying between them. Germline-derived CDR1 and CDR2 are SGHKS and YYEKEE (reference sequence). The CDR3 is CASSSTNSPLHF. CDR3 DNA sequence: TGTGCCAGCAGCTCTACTAATTCACCCCTCCACTTT.

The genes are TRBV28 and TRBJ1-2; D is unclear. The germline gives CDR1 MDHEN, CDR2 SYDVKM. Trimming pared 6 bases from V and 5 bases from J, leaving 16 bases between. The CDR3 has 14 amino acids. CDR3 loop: CASRYPGIRYGYTF. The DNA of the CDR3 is TGTGCCAGCAGGTATCCGGGAATCAGATATGGCTACACCTTC.

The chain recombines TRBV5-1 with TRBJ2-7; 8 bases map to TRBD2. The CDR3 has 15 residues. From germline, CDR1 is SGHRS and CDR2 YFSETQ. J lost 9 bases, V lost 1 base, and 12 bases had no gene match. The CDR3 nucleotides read TGCGCCAGCAGCTTGAGGGCGGGGGGAAATGGAAGGCAGTACTTC. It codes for CASSLRAGGNGRQYF.

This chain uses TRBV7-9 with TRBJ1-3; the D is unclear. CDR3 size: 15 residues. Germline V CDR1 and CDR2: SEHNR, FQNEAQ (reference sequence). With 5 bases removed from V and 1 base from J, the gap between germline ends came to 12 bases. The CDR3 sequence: CASSGRVTSGNTIYF. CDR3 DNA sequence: TGTGCCAGCAGCGGGAGAGTAACATCTGGAAACACCATATATTTT.

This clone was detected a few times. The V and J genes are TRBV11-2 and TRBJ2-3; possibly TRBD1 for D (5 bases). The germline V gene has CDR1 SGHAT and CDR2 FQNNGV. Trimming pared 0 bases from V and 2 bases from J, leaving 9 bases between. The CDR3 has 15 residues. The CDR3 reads CASSLDMDTTDTQYF. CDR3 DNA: TGTGCCAGCAGCTTAGATATGGACACCACAGATACGCAGTATTTT.

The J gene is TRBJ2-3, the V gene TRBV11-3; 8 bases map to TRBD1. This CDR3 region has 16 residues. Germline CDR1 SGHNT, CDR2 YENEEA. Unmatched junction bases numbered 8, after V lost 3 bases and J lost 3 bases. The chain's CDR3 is CASSLLAGGSTDTQYF. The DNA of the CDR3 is TGTGCCAGCAGCTTGTTGGCAGGGGGCTCGACAGATACGCAGTATTTT.

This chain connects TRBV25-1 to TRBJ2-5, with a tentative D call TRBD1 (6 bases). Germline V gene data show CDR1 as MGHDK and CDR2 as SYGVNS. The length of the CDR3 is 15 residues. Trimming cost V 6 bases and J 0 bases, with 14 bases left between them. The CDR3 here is CASSFGRDNQETQYF. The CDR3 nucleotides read TGTGCCAGCAGCTTCGGACGGGACAACCAAGAGACCCAGTACTTC.

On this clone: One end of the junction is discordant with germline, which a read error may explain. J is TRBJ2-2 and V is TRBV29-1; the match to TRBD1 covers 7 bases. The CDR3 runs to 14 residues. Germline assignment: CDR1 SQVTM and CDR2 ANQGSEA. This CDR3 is CSAQGDANTGKLFF. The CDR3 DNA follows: TGCAGCGCGCAGGGGGACGCGAACACCGGGAAGCTGTTTTTT.

Here the CDR3 reads CASSELDTFSLWNIQYF. The DNA of the CDR3 is TGTGCCAGCAGTGAACTCGATACGTTTTCACTATGGAACATTCAGTACTTC. The chain joins TRBV6-1 to TRBJ2-4; D gene unclear. Germline CDR1 and CDR2: MNHNS and SASEGT. V was clipped by 2 bases and J by 7 bases, with 21 bases between them. The CDR3 is 17 residues long.